Following are 5 T cell receptor beta chains from one sample sequenced in a study of OX40 agonist ivuxolimab in advanced cancers. Some clones are missing from TCRdb's copy, which holds only in-frame ones; the method was immunoSEQ multiplex PCR. There are tens of thousands of clones in the sample; roughly nine tenths occur only once, and 0.4% to 0.55% lies in the top ten. Sequencing used CD4+ or CD8+ T cells sorted from blood, obtained in a trial of the OX40 agonist ivuxolimab. The origin of the receptors is an adult with an advanced solid tumor such as melanoma, head and neck, liver or kidney cancer.

The rearrangement uses TRBV5-3 and TRBJ2-1, with 11 bases that match TRBD2. TRBV5-3 is marked as an open reading frame, function uncertain. The CDR3 spans 16 residues. V lost 6 bases to trimming and J lost 4 bases; unmatched junction nucleotides: 9. The CDR3: CARKVVAGGIYNEQFF. The CDR3 DNA sequence: TGTGCCAGAAAGGTTGTAGCGGGGGGGATATACAATGAGCAGTTCTTC.

The chain joins TRBV11-3 to TRBJ2-7; 12 bases are a match to TRBD1. Germline V gives CDR1 SGHNT, CDR2 YENEEA. J was trimmed by 2 bases and V by 3 bases; bases with no gene match: 2. This CDR3 contains 15 residues. The CDR3: CASSLGQGAPYEQYF. The CDR3 bases are TGTGCCAGCAGCTTGGGACAGGGGGCTCCCTACGAGCAGTACTTC. Drawing the rest from reference TRBV11-3 and TRBJ2-7, the complete variable domain is EAGVVQSPRYKIIEKKQPVAFWCNPISGHNTLYWYLQNLGQGPELLIRYENEEAVDDSQLPKDRFSAERLKGVDSTLKIQPAELGDSAVYLCASSLGQGAPYEQYFGPGTRLTVT.

CDR3 in amino acids: CASSLRADSNQPQHF. CDR3 nucleotides: TGTGCCAGCAGCTTAAGGGCAGATAGCAATCAGCCCCAGCATTTT. V gene TRBV7-8 combines with J gene TRBJ1-5; D ambiguous. Germline loops: CDR1 SGHVS, CDR2 FQNEAQ. CDR3 length equals 15 residues. The V gene lost 2 bases and the J gene lost 0 bases, with 8 bases spanning the gap.

The V call is TRBV19, the J call TRBJ1-2; TRBD1 aligns across 7 bases. V lost 0 bases and J lost 7; bases outside the gene matches: 11. The CDR3 sequence is 16 residues long. The germline gives CDR1 LNHDA, CDR2 SQIVND (reference sequence). The CDR3: CASSIDPPATGVGYTF. CDR3 DNA sequence: TGTGCCAGTAGTATAGATCCCCCGGCCACAGGGGTTGGCTACACCTTC.

This sequence joins TRBV7-2 and TRBJ2-5; D possibly corresponds to TRBD1 (5 bases). V dropped 2 bases and J dropped 4 bases, with 11 bases sitting between them. The germline CDR1 and CDR2 sequences are SGHTA and FQGNSA. The CDR3 is 14 residues long. CDR3 nucleotides: TGTGCCAGCAGCTTAAGGGGCAGGGCAGAGACCCAGTACTTC. It codes for CASSLRGRAETQYF.